This T cell receptor beta chain was observed in a study of T-cell reconstitution after alpha-beta-depleted transplantation in children. Study-level points and caveats: Several hundred expanded graft clones reportedly were the source of alpha-beta T cells about two months after transplant. Most T-cell counts and diversity one year after the transplant came from T cells that were newly produced.

Trimming took 3 bases from V and 4 from J; bases not matched to a gene: 10. Germline-derived CDR1 and CDR2 are KGHDR and SFDVKD. The CDR3 covers 18 residues. This clonotype has at least ten counts. Its antigen is unknown. The TCRbeta library incorporated unique molecular identifiers. TCRdb used MiXCR to reprocess the PCR reads, holding one entry per CDR3 protein. The table includes around 180,000 distinct CDR3 sequences, around 10% detected once. Sequencing was performed on PBMCs, taken before TCRalphabeta/CD19-depleted stem cell transplant. V gene TRBV24-1 combines with J gene TRBJ2-1; 11 bases are shared with TRBD2. The receptor comes from a boy between 2 and 10 years old with acute myeloid leukemia, due to receive a stem cell transplant. The CDR3: CATSDRRSASGRYNEQFF. The CDR3 DNA reads TGTGCCACCAGTGATCGTAGGTCAGCTAGCGGGAGGTACAATGAGCAGTTCTTC.